What follows describes a single TCR beta chain. V dropped 4 bases and J dropped 8; count of bases not matched to a gene: 4. CDR3 length: 12 amino acids. Germline CDR1 and CDR2: SGHRS and YFSETQ. Measured with immunoSEQ multiplex PCR; TCRdb has only the in-frame clones, and not every one. The table lists roughly 520,000 clones, roughly 90% of them singletons. This specimen belongs to a study of blood T cell repertoires in COVID-19. About the research overall: Sites in the United States, Italy and Spain provided acute and convalescent COVID-19 samples. The analysed material was cDNA or gDNA that came from T cells, B-cell-depleted T cells, or PBMCs.

Ages ranged from roughly 18 to 100 years, with residence in about two dozen US areas. The source of this sequence is a woman aged 40 to 49 who had recovered from COVID-19. Specimen: PBMCs or T cells enriched from blood (not recorded which). J is TRBJ1-1 and V is TRBV5-1; 8 bases are a match to TRBD1. CDR3 amino acids: CASSPGQGEAFF. The CDR3 DNA reads TGCGCCAGCAGCCCCGGACAGGGAGAAGCTTTCTTT.